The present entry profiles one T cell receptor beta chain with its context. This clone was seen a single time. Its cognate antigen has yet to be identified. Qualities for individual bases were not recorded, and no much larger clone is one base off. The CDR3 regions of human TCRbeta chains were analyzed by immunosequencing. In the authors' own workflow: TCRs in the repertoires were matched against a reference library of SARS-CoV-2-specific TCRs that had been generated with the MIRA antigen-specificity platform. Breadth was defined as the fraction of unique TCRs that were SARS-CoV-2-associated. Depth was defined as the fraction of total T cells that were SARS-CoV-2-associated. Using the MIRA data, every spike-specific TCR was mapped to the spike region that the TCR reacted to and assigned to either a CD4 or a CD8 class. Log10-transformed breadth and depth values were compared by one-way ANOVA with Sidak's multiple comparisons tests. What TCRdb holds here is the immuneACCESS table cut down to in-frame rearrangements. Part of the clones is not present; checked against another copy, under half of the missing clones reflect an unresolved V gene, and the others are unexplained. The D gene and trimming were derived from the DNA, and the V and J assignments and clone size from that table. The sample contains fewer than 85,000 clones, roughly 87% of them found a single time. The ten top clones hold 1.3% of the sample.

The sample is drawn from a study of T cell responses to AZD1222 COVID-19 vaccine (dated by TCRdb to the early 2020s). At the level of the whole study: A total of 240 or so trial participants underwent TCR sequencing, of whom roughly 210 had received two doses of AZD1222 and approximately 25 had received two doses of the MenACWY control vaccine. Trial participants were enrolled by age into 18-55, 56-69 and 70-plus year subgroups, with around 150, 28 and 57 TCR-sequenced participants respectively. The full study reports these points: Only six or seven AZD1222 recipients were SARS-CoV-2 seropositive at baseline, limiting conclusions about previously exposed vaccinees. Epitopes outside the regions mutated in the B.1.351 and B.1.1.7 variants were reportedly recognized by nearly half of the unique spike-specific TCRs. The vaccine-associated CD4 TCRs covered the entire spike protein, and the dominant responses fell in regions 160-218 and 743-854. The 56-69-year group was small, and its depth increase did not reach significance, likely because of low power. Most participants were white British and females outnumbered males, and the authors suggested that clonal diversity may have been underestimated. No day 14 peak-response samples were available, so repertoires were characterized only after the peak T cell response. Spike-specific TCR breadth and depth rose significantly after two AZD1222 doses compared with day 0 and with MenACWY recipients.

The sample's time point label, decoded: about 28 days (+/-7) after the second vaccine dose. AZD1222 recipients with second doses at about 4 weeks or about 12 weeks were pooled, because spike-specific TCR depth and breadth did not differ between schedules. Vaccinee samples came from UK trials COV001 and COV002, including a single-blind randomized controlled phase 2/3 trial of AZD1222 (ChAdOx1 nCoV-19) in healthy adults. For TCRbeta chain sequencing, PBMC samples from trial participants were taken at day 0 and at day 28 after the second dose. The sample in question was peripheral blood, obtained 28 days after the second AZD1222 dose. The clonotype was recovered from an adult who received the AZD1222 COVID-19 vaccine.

The sequenced DNA: TGCAGTGCTAGTTACGGTCCTGGTCAGCCCCAGCATTTT. The translation is CSASYGPGQPQHF. Recombination joined TRBV20-1 with TRBJ1-5; the D gene lacks a confident call. V loses 3 bases, J loses 6 bases, and the germline ends lie 12 bases apart. From cysteine to phenylalanine, the CDR3 is 13 amino acids long. The DNA shown is the 39-base CDR3, in frame from base 1. From a lookup of the germline V gene (reference sequence), CDR1 and CDR2 are DFQATT and SNEGSKA.